Detailed here is one T cell receptor (beta chain). The antigen remains undetermined. The data are from a study of CXCR3-negative and CXCR3-positive naive CD8 T cells. Whole-study results and caveats: Naive CXCR3-positive cells had TRB CDR3s more hydrophobic than those of CXCR3-negative naive cells. Researchers reported similar TRBV-TRBJ usage in naive CXCR3-negative and CXCR3-positive cells, though memory differed. Whereas both naive subsets had comparably high diversity, memory CD8+ cells had much lower diversity.

The germline V gene has CDR1 SQVTM and CDR2 ANQGSEA. The CDR3 runs 13 residues. The TRB libraries of cDNA were built by UMI-labeled 5' RACE. TCRdb re-called the 5' RACE reads and catalogs CDR3 proteins one per entry, DNA excluded. This sample's clone table lists about 150,000 distinct CDR3 sequences. Investigators sorted each CD8+ T cell subset in triplicate, taking roughly 330,000 cells each time. This receptor was taken from a human donor in good health. Some clones in this sample may be carry-over from other donors' samples. Specimen: naive CXCR3+ CD8+ T cells from blood. As to subset: CD45RO-CCR7+CD27+CD95- naive CD8+ T cells expressing CXCR3 (TNR3+). The genes are TRBV29-1 and TRBJ2-2; TCRdb indicates TRBD1, and absent DNA this call remains unverified. The CDR3 spells CSVEGGGTGELFF.